This passage covers 10 T cell receptor beta chains from one sample sequenced in a study of metastatic and nonmetastatic thyroid tumors. TCRdb used MiXCR to call clones anew from the PCR reads. The data hold 20,000 to 30,000 clones, with roughly 12% observed a single time. No patient had received any treatment before thyroid surgery. The sequenced sample consisted of blood. The receptor set was obtained from a female donor with papillary thyroid cancer or a benign thyroid nodule (not recorded which). Some clones in this sample may be carry-over from other donors' samples.

In its sample, this clone ranks as medium-sized. This rearrangement joins TRBV27 to TRBJ2-3; TRBD1 aligns across 9 bases. This CDR3 is 18 amino acids long. CDR1 is MNHEY, CDR2 SMNVEV, per germline (reference sequence). V was clipped by 6 bases and J by 2 bases; unmatched bases: 15. The CDR3 protein is CASRLDRAWDRDTDTQYF. CDR3 nucleotides: TGTGCCAGCAGACTCGACAGGGCCTGGGACAGGGACACAGATACGCAGTATTTT.

This clone is categorized as medium-sized. This sequence joins TRBV6-1 and TRBJ2-2, with 8 nucleotides matching TRBD2. The CDR3 is 15 residues long. Trimming took 6 bases from V and 0 from J; bases not matched to a gene: 3. CDR1 is MNHNS, CDR2 SASEGT, per germline. The CDR3 region has the DNA TGTGCCAGCAGAACTAGCGGAACGAACACCGGGGAGCTGTTTTTT. Protein sequence: CASRTSGTNTGELFF.

This clone showed up many times. V is TRBV6-1 and J is TRBJ1-1; D is possibly TRBD1 (5 bases). V lost 3 bases to trimming and J lost 7 bases, with 12 bases between them. This CDR3 spans 13 amino acids. The germline CDR1 and CDR2 sequences are MNHNS and SASEGT. CDR3 sequence reads: CASSDFGRDEAFF. The CDR3 nucleotides read TGTGCCAGCAGTGATTTTGGCAGGGATGAAGCTTTCTTT.

This clone appeared many times. This rearrangement joins TRBV5-4 to TRBJ2-3; 8 positions agree with TRBD2. Per the germline V gene, CDR1 is SGHNT and CDR2 is YYREEE (reference sequence). The junction had 6 bases not matched to a gene; V was cut back by 0 bases and J by 0 bases. There are 17 residues in the CDR3. The CDR3 DNA reads TGTGCCAGCAGCTTGGAACTAGCGGATCCTAGCACAGATACGCAGTATTTT. It specifies CASSLELADPSTDTQYF.

Ten or more counts support this clone. A much larger clone lies one base from this, so it may be a read error. The rearrangement uses TRBV10-3 and TRBJ1-1, with D unclear. CDR1 and CDR2 from the germline V gene are ENHRY and SYGVKD. This CDR3 has 15 residues. Trimming removed 2 bases from V and 1 base from J, with 11 bases in between. The CDR3 bases are TGTGCCATCAGTGAGCCCGACGGCAGGAACACTGAAGCTTTCTTT. Its protein is CAISEPDGRNTEAFF.

This clone is medium-sized within its sample. The rearrangement joins TRBV12-3 or TRBV12-4 to TRBJ2-7, with 7 bases lining up with TRBD2. This CDR3 region has 13 residues. V shed 3 bases, J shed 7 bases, and the junction held 6 bases outside the gene matches. Here the CDR3 reads CASSFFGGGEQYF. DNA of the CDR3: TGTGCCAGCAGTTTTTTCGGGGGAGGGGAGCAGTACTTC.

This clone was recorded many times. This sequence joins TRBV27 and TRBJ2-7; TRBD2 agrees at 10 bases. Germline V gene sequence: CDR1 MNHEY, CDR2 SMNVEV (reference sequence). J gave up 2 bases and V 3 bases, and 4 bases lay outside the gene matches. This CDR3 spans 15 amino acids. CDR3 residues: CASSFELAGPYEQYF. As DNA, the CDR3 is TGTGCCAGCAGTTTCGAACTAGCGGGACCCTACGAGCAGTACTTC.

This clone was observed many times. This rearrangement joins TRBV7-3 to TRBJ2-2, with D maybe TRBD2 (5 bases). Germline-derived CDR1 and CDR2 are SGHTA and FQGTGA. Trimming stripped 6 bases from V and 5 bases from J, with 10 bases between. CDR3 length equals 13 residues. This CDR3 reads CASSRRGTGELFF. In nucleotides, the CDR3 is TGTGCCAGCAGTCGGCGCGGGACCGGGGAGCTGTTTTTT.

Many counts were recorded for this clone. The chain joins TRBV11-3 to TRBJ2-3, with 8 bases aligning to TRBD2. Unmatched junction bases numbered 11, after V lost 8 bases and J lost 1 base. The germline V gene has CDR1 SGHNT and CDR2 YENEEA. CDR3 length: 16 residues. The CDR3 DNA follows: TGTGCCAGCTCCTATGCGGGGGGTAGGGGCACAGATACGCAGTATTTT. It yields the protein CASSYAGGRGTDTQYF.

This clone was seen at least ten times. V usage is TRBV7-2 and J usage is TRBJ2-7; 9 bases fit TRBD2. This CDR3 contains 16 residues. The trim removed 2 bases at V and 5 bases at J, leaving 10 bases unmatched. The germline CDR1 and CDR2 sequences are SGHTA and FQGNSA. DNA of the CDR3: TGTGCCAGCAGCTTAAGGGGTAGCGGGAGAATCCACGAGCAGTACTTC. Protein product: CASSLRGSGRIHEQYF.